This T cell receptor (beta chain) was sequenced during a study of CD8 T cells in cerebrospinal fluid in Alzheimer's disease. Frequency places this clonotype as medium-sized (0.01 to 0.1%). Germline V gives CDR1 SGHRS, CDR2 YFSETQ. This CDR3 has 14 amino acids. For each CDR3 protein, TCRdb gives one entry from its re-call of the 10x single-cell sequencing reads, without DNA. This listing includes about 1,600 distinct CDR3 sequences. This chain joins TRBV5-1 and TRBJ2-5; TCRdb proposes TRBD2, but this gene call is untestable without DNA. This TCR was recovered from a human donor in good health. Input material: cerebrospinal fluid. The CDR3 loop reads CASSSGGGQETQYF.